The following is a T cell receptor (beta chain) sequence with its context. Its matching antigen is unknown. Generated by immunoSEQ multiplex PCR, the TCRdb table keeps only in-frame clones and is missing some. Among some 110,000 clones listed, about four fifths were seen once. This entry comes from a study of radiation and T cells in renal cell carcinoma. With 1 base clipped from V and 1 base from J, the junction kept 1 base outside the gene matches. The CDR3 extends over 14 amino acids. The germline gives CDR1 SGHNT, CDR2 YYREEE (reference sequence). Time point of the sample: baseline pretreatment blood. Described treatment: 15 Gy SBRT to primary tumor, nephrectomy 4 weeks later. Blood was sampled at baseline, 2 weeks and 4 weeks after SBRT. Broader study findings: From baseline, blood top tumor clonotypes peaked at 2 weeks post-radiation.

V usage is TRBV5-4 and J usage is TRBJ1-1; 7 bases are a match to TRBD1. This TCR came from an older woman with renal cell carcinoma. Sequences were derived from blood, sampled from a patient whose treatment included radiotherapy and nephrectomy. The CDR3 DNA reads TGTGCCAGCAGCTTGAGGGGGCCGAACACTGAAGCTTTCTTT. It translates to CASSLRGPNTEAFF. Full variable domain (rest looked up from reference TRBV5-4 and TRBJ1-1): ETGVTQSPTHLIKTRGQQVTLRCSSQSGHNTVSWYQQALGQGPQFIFQYYREEENGRGNFPPRFSGLQFPNYSSELNVNALELDDSALYLCASSLRGPNTEAFFGQGTRLTVV.